A single sample is the source of the 9 T cell receptor beta chains below, sequenced in a study of cytomegalovirus exposure and HLA in healthy donors. TCRdb's copy holds only in-frame clones and misses some; the assay was immunoSEQ multiplex PCR. The table records roughly 50,000 clones, around nine tenths of them present only once. Sequencing was carried out using PBMCs. The receptors derive from a man aged 18-30 years in good health and CMV-seronegative.

V gene TRBV7-2 combines with J gene TRBJ2-1; no definite D call. The CDR3 covers 15 residues. The germline gives CDR1 SGHTA, CDR2 FQGNSA. V lost 1 base, J lost 0 bases, and 7 bases lay in between. CDR3 nucleotide sequence: TGTGCCAGCAGCTTAGGTACCAGCTCCTACAATGAGCAGTTCTTC. It yields the protein CASSLGTSSYNEQFF.

This rearrangement joins TRBV13 to TRBJ2-5, with 12 bases that match TRBD2. CDR3 size: 16 residues. Germline V lookup: CDR1 PRHDT, CDR2 FYEKMQ (reference sequence). V lost 5 bases to trimming and J lost 3 bases; unmatched junction nucleotides: 7. The CDR3 is CASSPRLAGDKETQYF. The DNA for the CDR3 is TGTGCCAGCAGCCCCAGACTAGCGGGGGATAAAGAGACCCAGTACTTC.

This clone was seen only once. V is TRBV7-9 and J is TRBJ1-3; D ambiguous. In germline, CDR1 is SEHNR, CDR2 FQNEAQ (reference sequence). The CDR3 is 14 residues long. The germline V and J ends were trimmed by 4 bases and 2 bases, with 9 bases remaining between them. The CDR3 spells CASSYWRAGNTIYF. The CDR3 DNA follows: TGTGCCAGCAGCTATTGGAGGGCTGGAAACACCATATATTTT.

The chain links TRBV6-5 to TRBJ2-1; TRBD2 matches 11 bases. The V gene end was trimmed by 8 bases and the J gene end by 6 bases; junction bases not matched to a gene: 6. The V gene's germline CDR1 is MNHEY and CDR2 SVGAGI. The CDR3 consists of 14 residues. CDR3 protein: CASRPGLAANEQFF. As DNA, the CDR3 is TGTGCCAGCCGCCCGGGACTAGCGGCCAATGAGCAGTTCTTC.

This chain uses TRBV10-3 with TRBJ2-3; 13 bases are shared with TRBD2. Germline V CDR1 and CDR2: ENHRY, SYGVKD. Unmatched junction bases numbered 9, after V lost 3 bases and J lost 6 bases. The CDR3 has 17 residues. This CDR3 reads CAISDATSGRNRDTQYF. The CDR3 DNA reads as TGTGCCATCAGTGATGCGACTAGCGGGAGGAATAGGGATACGCAGTATTTT.

The genes are TRBV7-2 and TRBJ2-5; maybe TRBD1 (5 bases). CDR3 length: 13 amino acids. Germline lookup yields CDR1 SGHTA and CDR2 FQGNSA. V was cut by 4 bases and J by 1 base, with 7 bases left in between. In DNA, the CDR3 is TGTGCCAGCAGCTACACAGGCCAAGAGACCCAGTACTTC. Protein sequence: CASSYTGQETQYF.

The gene calls are TRBV28 and TRBJ2-1, with 12 bases lining up with TRBD2. Germline assignment: CDR1 MDHEN and CDR2 SYDVKM. Trimming removed 2 bases from V and 0 bases from J; junction bases left unmatched: 2. The CDR3 is made up of 17 amino acids. The CDR3 nucleotides read TGTGCCAGCAGTTTAGGACTAGCGGGACCCTCCTACAATGAGCAGTTCTTC. Translated: CASSLGLAGPSYNEQFF.

V is TRBV5-5 and J is TRBJ2-3; tentative D call: TRBD1 (6 bases). This CDR3 is built from 15 residues. Germline V gene data show CDR1 as SGHKS and CDR2 as YYEKEE (reference sequence). V was shortened by 2 bases and J by 0 bases, with 10 bases between the two germline ends. CDR3 protein: CASSFGQTSTDTQYF. The DNA of the CDR3 is TGTGCCAGCAGCTTCGGACAGACTAGCACAGATACGCAGTATTTT.

The chain combines TRBV18 with TRBJ1-1, with TRBD1 identical over 7 bases. The germline gives CDR1 KGHSH, CDR2 LQKENI. The V segment lost 6 bases and the J segment 0 bases; nucleotides outside the gene matches: 13. The CDR3 is 17 amino acids. The DNA of the CDR3 is TGTGCCAGCTCCCCTAGGACAGGCCTGAGCATGAACACTGAAGCTTTCTTT. Its translation: CASSPRTGLSMNTEAFF.